The entry below gives a single TCR beta chain sequence along with its context. Its antigen is not known. Germline-derived CDR1 and CDR2 are SGHTS and YDEGEE. The CDR3 loop spans 13 amino acids. V gave up 2 bases and J gave up 7 bases; unmatched junction bases: 5. This record belongs to a study of cytomegalovirus exposure and HLA in healthy donors. For the study at large: Early released data comprised tens of millions of unique TCRs from HLA-typed donors.

Overall study results and limits: Versus the approximately 670-donor mean, an Asian-associated ancestry cluster reportedly showed fewer N-insertions in a later analysis.

13 Jbeta primers and 60 Vbeta primers were used for the PCR. Profiled with immunoSEQ multiplex PCR; TCRdb holds only in-frame clones, not every one. The data hold 150,000 to 200,000 clones, with about 83% observed a single time. Sequencing used PBMCs. This TCR derives from a woman between 25 and 40 years old in good health and CMV-seropositive. The rearrangement uses TRBV5-8 and TRBJ2-7; 8 nucleotides match TRBD1. The CDR3 is CASSFQGASEQYF. The CDR3 nucleotides read TGTGCCAGCAGCTTCCAGGGGGCTAGTGAGCAGTACTTC.